The 2 T cell receptor beta chains below all came from one sample that was sequenced in a study of monozygotic twins with inflammatory bowel disease. One entry per CDR3 protein, without DNA, is what TCRdb gives after re-calling the 5' RACE reads. This repertoire includes some 400,000 distinct CDR3 sequences. What was sequenced was blood. The receptors originated from a human donor with ulcerative colitis or Crohn's disease, or a healthy co-twin of an affected twin (not recorded which).

The gene calls are TRBV5-1 and TRBJ2-5; the D call of TRBD2 rests on TCRdb alone, since no DNA is present to check it. Per the germline V gene, CDR1 is SGHRS and CDR2 is YFSETQ. The CDR3 runs 18 residues. CDR3 loop: CASSLELLAGDPQETQYF.

The V call is TRBV19, the J call TRBJ2-1; TCRdb proposes TRBD1, but this gene call is untestable without DNA. Germline V gene sequence: CDR1 LNHDA, CDR2 SQIVND (reference sequence). There are 15 residues in the CDR3. This CDR3 is CASSIQAGAYNEQFF. Complete variable domain (other parts from reference TRBV19 and TRBJ2-1): DGGITQSPKYLFRKEGQNVTLSCEQNLNHDAMYWYRQDPGQGLRLIYYSQIVNDFQKGDIAEGYSVSREKKESFPLTVTSAQKNPTAFYLCASSIQAGAYNEQFFGPGTRLTVL.